The T cell receptor beta chain under discussion was sequenced for a study of T cell responses to AZD1222 COVID-19 vaccine. Study outcomes and limitations: Receipt of two AZD1222 doses was followed by a rise in Spike-specific TCR breadth and depth.

Concerning this clone itself: As yet, its antigen is unknown.

It was second doses at about 4 or about 12 weeks that were pooled. Clones were sequenced by immunoSEQ multiplex PCR, and TCRdb holds only the in-frame ones, with some missing. The sample consists of just over 90,000 clones, over 75% of them appearing once. The receptor was derived from an adult who received the AZD1222 COVID-19 vaccine. The sequencing here drew on peripheral blood, taken 28 days after the second AZD1222 dose.

CDR3 nucleotides: TGTGCCAGCAACCAAGGCAGTAATGAGCAGTTCTTC. Translation: CASNQGSNEQFF. The chain joins TRBV6-5 to TRBJ2-1; D not resolved. Per germline, CDR1 MNHEY and CDR2 SVGAGI. V lost 7 bases, J lost 7 bases, and 11 bases lay in between. The CDR3 runs 12 residues.